This T cell receptor beta chain was sequenced in a study of blood T cell repertoires in COVID-19. As for the study in general: Italy, Spain and the United States were the sources of the convalescent and acute COVID-19 samples. Sample material is recorded as cDNA or gDNA derived from T cells, B-cell-depleted T cells, or PBMCs.

The count of this clone is one. In the source study's methods: For nucleated cells, counts were estimated from reference gene primer amplification. Only in-frame clones appear in the TCRdb table, and some are missing; sequencing was by immunoSEQ multiplex PCR. The V and J calls and the clone size are those of that table, but D and trimming were determined from the DNA. The table includes 200,000 to 250,000 clones, approximately 81% detected once. The sequence came from an elderly woman with active or convalescent COVID-19. Material for sequencing was peripheral blood.

CDR3 loop: CASSRNSYGYTF. CDR3 nucleotides: TGTGCCAGTTCGAGGAATAGCTATGGCTACACCTTC. The rearrangement joins TRBV19 to TRBJ1-2; no reliable D call. This CDR3 comprises 12 residues. In germline, CDR1 is LNHDA, CDR2 SQIVND (reference sequence). V lost 8 bases, J lost 4 bases, and 11 bases lay in between.